This entry lists 7 T cell receptor beta chains sequenced from one sample in a study of OX40 agonist ivuxolimab in advanced cancers. Sequencing used immunoSEQ multiplex PCR; TCRdb keeps in-frame clones, though not all of them. The sample yields about 16,000 clones, over 75% seen once. The source was CD4+ or CD8+ T cells sorted from blood, collected in a trial of the OX40 agonist ivuxolimab. Receptors originate from an adult with an advanced solid tumor such as melanoma, head and neck, liver or kidney cancer.

This chain joins TRBV6-1 and TRBJ2-5; a weak D match, TRBD1 (5 bases). The DNA end favors TRBJ2-7, so the J call may be wrong. Germline V gene data show CDR1 as MNHNS and CDR2 as SASEGT. The CDR3 length is 15 residues. For the CDR3, the DNA is TGTGCCAGCAGTGAAGCGCTTTACAGGCCCCACGAGCAGTACTTC. This gives the protein CASSEALYRPHEQYF.

This chain joins TRBV4-3 and TRBJ2-1; 7 nucleotides match TRBD1. The CDR3 has 15 amino acids. CDR1 is LGHNA, CDR2 YSLEER, per germline. The V and J ends lost 4 bases and 3 bases, in that order; junction bases with no gene match: 6. CDR3 sequence: CASSLRQGHYNEQFF. The CDR3 DNA sequence: TGCGCCAGCAGCCTACGACAGGGCCACTACAATGAGCAGTTCTTC.

This clone was seen more than once but under ten times. This chain links TRBV7-9 with TRBJ2-7, with 9 bases identical to TRBD2. J gave up 9 bases and V 2 bases, and 8 bases lay outside the gene matches. Germline lookup yields CDR1 SEHNR and CDR2 FQNEAQ (reference sequence). The CDR3 sequence is 14 residues long. CDR3 sequence reads: CASSLTGLASGQYF. The DNA for the CDR3 is TGTGCCAGCAGCTTAACTGGACTAGCGAGCGGGCAGTACTTC.

J is TRBJ2-5 and V is TRBV7-9, with D uncertain. Germline CDR1 SEHNR, CDR2 FQNEAQ (reference sequence). The CDR3 consists of 13 residues. The V end was cut by 6 bases, the J end by 0 bases, with 8 bases between. The CDR3 loop is CASSKVYQETQYF. The CDR3 nucleotides read TGTGCCAGCAGTAAGGTATACCAAGAGACCCAGTACTTC.

This clone appeared a few times. The chain combines TRBV27 with TRBJ1-5, with a possible D match to TRBD1 (5 bases). This CDR3 is 17 amino acids long. Germline assignment: CDR1 MNHEY and CDR2 SMNVEV (reference sequence). Trimming removed 4 bases at V and 0 bases at J, with 16 bases between. The CDR3 bases are TGTGCCAGCAGTTCGCAAGGGGCTCTTCTTAGCAATCAGCCCCAGCATTTT. Amino acid sequence: CASSSQGALLSNQPQHF.

V gene TRBV27 combines with J gene TRBJ1-6, with D hard to call. Germline CDR1 and CDR2: MNHEY and SMNVEV (reference sequence). This CDR3 spans 16 amino acids. The ends were cut back, 5 bases at V and 9 bases at J, with 20 bases in the middle. CDR3 loop: CASSPGVPDGPSPLHF. Written as DNA, the CDR3 is TGTGCCAGCAGTCCTGGGGTCCCAGACGGCCCTTCACCCCTCCACTTT.

This clone was detected only a few times. This sequence joins TRBV9 and TRBJ1-1; no clear D gene. V was shortened by 4 bases and J by 0 bases, with 13 bases between the two germline ends. The CDR3 sequence is 15 residues long. Germline V CDR1 and CDR2: SGDLS, YYNGEE. The CDR3 DNA reads as TGTGCCAGCAGCCCCTCCGGGAGTCTGAACACTGAAGCTTTCTTT. It translates to CASSPSGSLNTEAFF. Together with reference TRBV9 and TRBJ1-1, the CDR3 gives the full variable domain: DSGVTQTPKHLITATGQRVTLRCSPRSGDLSVYWYQQSLDQGLQFLIQYYNGEERAKGNILERFSAQQFPDLHSELNLSSLELGDSALYFCASSPSGSLNTEAFFGQGTRLTVV.